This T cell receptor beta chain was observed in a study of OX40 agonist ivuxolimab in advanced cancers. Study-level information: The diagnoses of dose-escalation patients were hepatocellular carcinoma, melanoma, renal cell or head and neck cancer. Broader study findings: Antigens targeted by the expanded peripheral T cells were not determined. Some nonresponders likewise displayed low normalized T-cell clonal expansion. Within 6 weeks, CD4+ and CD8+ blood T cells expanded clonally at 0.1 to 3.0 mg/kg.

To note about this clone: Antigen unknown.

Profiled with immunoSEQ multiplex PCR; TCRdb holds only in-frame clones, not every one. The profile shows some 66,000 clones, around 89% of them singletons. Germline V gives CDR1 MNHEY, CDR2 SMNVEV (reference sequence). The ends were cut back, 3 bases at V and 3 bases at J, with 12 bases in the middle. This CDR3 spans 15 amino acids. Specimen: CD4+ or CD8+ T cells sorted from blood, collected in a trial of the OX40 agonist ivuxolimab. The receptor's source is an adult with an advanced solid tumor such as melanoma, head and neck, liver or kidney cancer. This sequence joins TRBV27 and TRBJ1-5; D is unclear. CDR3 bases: TGTGCCAGCAGTTTGTTGGCAGGCCTCAATCAGCCCCAGCATTTT. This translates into CASSLLAGLNQPQHF.